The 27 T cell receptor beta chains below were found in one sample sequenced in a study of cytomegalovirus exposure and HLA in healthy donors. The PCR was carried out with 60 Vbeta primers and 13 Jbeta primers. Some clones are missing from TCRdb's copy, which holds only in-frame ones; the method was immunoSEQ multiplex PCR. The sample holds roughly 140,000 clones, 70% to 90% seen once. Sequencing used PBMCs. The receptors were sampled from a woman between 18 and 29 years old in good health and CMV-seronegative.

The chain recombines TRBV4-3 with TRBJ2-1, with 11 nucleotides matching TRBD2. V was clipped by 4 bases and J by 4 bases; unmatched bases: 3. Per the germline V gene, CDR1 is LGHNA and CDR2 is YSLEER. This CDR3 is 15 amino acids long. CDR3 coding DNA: TGCGCCAGCAGCCGGAGACTAGCGGGATACAATGAGCAGTTCTTC. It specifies CASSRRLAGYNEQFF.

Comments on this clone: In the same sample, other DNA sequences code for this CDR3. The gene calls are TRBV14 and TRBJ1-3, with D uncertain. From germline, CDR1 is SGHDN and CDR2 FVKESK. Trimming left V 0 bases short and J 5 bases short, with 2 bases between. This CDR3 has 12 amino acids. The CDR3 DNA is TGTGCCAGCAGCCAAGACAGAAACACCATATATTTT. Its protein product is CASSQDRNTIYF.

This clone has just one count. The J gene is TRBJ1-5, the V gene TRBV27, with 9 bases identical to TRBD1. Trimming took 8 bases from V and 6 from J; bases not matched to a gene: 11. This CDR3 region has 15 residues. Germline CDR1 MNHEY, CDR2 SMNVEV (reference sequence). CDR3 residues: CASSQGQGYRQPQHF. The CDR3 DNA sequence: TGTGCCAGCTCCCAAGGACAGGGGTATCGTCAGCCCCAGCATTTT.

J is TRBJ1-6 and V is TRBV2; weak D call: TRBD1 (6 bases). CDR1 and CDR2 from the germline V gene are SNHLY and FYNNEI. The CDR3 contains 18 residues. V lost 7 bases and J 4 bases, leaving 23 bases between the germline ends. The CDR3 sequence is CASTKSGQGTRYNSPLHF. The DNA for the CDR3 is TGTGCCAGCACTAAAAGTGGGCAGGGGACCCGGTATAATTCACCCCTCCACTTT.

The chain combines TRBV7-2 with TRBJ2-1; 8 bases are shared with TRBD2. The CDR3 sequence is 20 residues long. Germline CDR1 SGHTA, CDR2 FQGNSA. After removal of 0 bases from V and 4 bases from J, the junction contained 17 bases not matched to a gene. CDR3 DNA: TGTGCCAGCAGCTTAGCGCTGGCTAGCGGGCCCTTGCCCCTATACAATGAGCAGTTCTTC. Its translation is CASSLALASGPLPLYNEQFF.

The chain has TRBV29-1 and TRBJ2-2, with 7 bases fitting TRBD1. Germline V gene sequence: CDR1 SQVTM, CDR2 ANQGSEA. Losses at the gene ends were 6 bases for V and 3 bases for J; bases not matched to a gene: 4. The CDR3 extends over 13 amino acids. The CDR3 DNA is TGCAGCGTGATACAGGGGTACACCGGGGAGCTGTTTTTT. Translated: CSVIQGYTGELFF.

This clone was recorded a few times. DNA of the CDR3: TGTGCCAGCGGGCAGGGAAAGAACTACGAGCAGTACTTC. As protein: CASGQGKNYEQYF. V gene TRBV2 combines with J gene TRBJ2-7, with D maybe TRBD1 (5 bases). CDR3 length: 13 residues. The V gene lost 8 bases and the J gene lost 3 bases, with 14 bases spanning the gap. Germline assignment: CDR1 SNHLY and CDR2 FYNNEI.

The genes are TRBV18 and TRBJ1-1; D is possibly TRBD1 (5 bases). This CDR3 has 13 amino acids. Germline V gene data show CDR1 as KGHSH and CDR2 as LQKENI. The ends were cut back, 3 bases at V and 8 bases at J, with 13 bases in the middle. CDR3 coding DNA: TGTGCCAGCTCACCCGGCGGGGGGATAGAAGCTTTCTTT. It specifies CASSPGGGIEAFF.

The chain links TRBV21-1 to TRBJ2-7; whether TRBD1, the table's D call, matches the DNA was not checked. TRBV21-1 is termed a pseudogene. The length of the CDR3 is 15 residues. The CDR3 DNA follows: TGTGCCAGCAGCCCGCGGACAGGAACCTCCTACGAGCAGTACTTC. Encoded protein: CASSPRTGTSYEQYF.

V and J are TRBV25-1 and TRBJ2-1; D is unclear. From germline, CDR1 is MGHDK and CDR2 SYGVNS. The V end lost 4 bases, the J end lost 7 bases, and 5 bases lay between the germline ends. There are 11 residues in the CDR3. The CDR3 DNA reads TGTGCCAGCAGTGCTTTAAATGAGCAGTTCTTC. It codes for CASSALNEQFF.

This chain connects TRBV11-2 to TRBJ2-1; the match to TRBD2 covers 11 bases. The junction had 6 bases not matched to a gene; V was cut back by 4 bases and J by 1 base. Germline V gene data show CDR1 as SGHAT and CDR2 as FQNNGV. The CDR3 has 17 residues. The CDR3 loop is CASSSLTSGGSYNEQFF. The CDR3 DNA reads TGTGCCAGCAGCTCCCTCACTAGCGGGGGATCCTACAATGAGCAGTTCTTC.

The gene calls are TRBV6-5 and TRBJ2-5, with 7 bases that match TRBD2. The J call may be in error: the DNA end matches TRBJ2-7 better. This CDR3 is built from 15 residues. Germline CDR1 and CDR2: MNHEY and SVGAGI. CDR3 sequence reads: CASSVTSSGPYEQYF. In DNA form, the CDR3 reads TGTGCCAGCTCAGTTACGTCTAGCGGCCCCTACGAGCAGTACTTC.

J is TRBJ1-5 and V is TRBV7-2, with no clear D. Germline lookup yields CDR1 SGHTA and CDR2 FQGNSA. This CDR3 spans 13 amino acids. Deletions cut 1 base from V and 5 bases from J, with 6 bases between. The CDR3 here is CASSLDQDQPQHF. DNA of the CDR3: TGTGCCAGCAGCTTAGATCAGGATCAGCCCCAGCATTTT.

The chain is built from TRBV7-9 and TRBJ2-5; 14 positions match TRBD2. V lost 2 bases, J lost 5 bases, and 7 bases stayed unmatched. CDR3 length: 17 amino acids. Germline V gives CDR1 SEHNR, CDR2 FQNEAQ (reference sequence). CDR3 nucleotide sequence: TGTGCCAGCAGCTTATCCGGGACTAGCGGGAGCAAGGAGACCCAGTACTTC. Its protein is CASSLSGTSGSKETQYF.

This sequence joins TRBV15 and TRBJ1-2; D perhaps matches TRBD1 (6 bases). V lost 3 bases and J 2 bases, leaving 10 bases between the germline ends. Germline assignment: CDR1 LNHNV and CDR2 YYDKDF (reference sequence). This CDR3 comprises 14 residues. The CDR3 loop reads CATSRTQGNYGYTF. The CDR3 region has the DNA TGTGCCACCAGCAGGACGCAGGGGAACTATGGCTACACCTTC.

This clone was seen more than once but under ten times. Here the CDR3 DNA reads TGTGCCAGCCCCCAGGGGGCCGAAAACACCATATATTTT. Its protein product is CASPQGAENTIYF. V and J are TRBV27 and TRBJ1-3, with 8 bases fitting TRBD1. The ends lost 8 bases at V and 6 bases at J; junction bases unmatched: 6. CDR1 is MNHEY, CDR2 SMNVEV, per germline (reference sequence). The CDR3 totals 13 residues.

The CDR3 is CASTAGGGSNEQFF. The CDR3 DNA follows: TGTGCCAGCACCGCGGGGGGAGGGAGCAATGAGCAGTTCTTC. The chain links TRBV6-6 to TRBJ2-1; 8 bases fit TRBD2. V shed 7 bases and J 6 bases; nucleotides not matched to a gene: 8. CDR1 is MNHNY, CDR2 SVGAGI, per germline (reference sequence). This CDR3 region has 14 residues.

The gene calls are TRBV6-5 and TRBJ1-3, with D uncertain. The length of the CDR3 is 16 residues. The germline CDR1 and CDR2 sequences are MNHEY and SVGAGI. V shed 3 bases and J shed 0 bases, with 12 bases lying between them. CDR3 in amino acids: CASSYGPTRSGNTIYF. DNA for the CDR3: TGTGCCAGCAGTTATGGGCCCACCCGCTCTGGAAACACCATATATTTT.

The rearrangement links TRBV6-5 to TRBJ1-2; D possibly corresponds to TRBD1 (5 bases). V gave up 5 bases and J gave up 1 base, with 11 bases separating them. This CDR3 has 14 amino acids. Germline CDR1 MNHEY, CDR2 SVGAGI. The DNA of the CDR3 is TGTGCCAGCAGTGGACACCCTAATAACTATGGCTACACCTTC. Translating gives CASSGHPNNYGYTF.

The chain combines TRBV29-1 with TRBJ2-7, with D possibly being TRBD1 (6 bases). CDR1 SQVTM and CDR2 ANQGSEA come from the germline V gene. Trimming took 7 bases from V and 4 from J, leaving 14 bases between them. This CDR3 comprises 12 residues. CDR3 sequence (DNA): TGCAGCGCGTCGACAGGTAGATACGAGCAGTACTTC. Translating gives CSASTGRYEQYF.

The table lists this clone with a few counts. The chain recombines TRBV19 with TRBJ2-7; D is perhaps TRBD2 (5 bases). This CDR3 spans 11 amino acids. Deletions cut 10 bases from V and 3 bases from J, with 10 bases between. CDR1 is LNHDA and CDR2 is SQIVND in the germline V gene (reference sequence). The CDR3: CATWENYEQYF. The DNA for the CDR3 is TGTGCCACTTGGGAGAACTACGAGCAGTACTTC.

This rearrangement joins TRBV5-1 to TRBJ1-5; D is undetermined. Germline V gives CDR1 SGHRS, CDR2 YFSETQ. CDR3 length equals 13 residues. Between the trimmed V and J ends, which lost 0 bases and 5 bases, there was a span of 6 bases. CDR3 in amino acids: CASSLGEDQPQHF. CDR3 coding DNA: TGCGCCAGCAGCTTGGGTGAGGATCAGCCCCAGCATTTT.

The CDR3 DNA follows: TGTGCCAGCAGTCCCAGGGTCCCTAGCACAGATACGCAGTATTTT. The encoded protein is CASSPRVPSTDTQYF. The V call is TRBV6-5, the J call TRBJ2-3, with D perhaps TRBD1 (5 bases). This CDR3 has 15 amino acids. Germline V gene data show CDR1 as MNHEY and CDR2 as SVGAGI. The ends were cut back, 5 bases at V and 0 bases at J, with 12 bases in the middle.

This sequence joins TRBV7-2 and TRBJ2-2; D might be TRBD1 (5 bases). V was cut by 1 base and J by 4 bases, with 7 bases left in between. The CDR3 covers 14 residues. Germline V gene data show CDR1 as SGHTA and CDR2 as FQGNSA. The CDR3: CASSLGQITGELFF. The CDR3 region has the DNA TGTGCCAGCAGCTTAGGACAGATCACCGGGGAGCTGTTTTTT. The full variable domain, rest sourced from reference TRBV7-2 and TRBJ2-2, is GAGVSQSPSNKVTEKGKDVELRCDPISGHTALYWYRQSLGQGLEFLIYFQGNSAPDKSGLPSDRFSAERTGGSVSTLTIQRTQQEDSAVYLCASSLGQITGELFFGEGSRLTVL.

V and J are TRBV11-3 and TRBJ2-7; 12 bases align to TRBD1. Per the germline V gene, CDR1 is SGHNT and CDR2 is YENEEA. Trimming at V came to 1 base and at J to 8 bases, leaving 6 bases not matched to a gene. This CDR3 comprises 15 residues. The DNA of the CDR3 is TGTGCCAGCAGCTTAGGCACCGGGACAGGGGGCAAGCAGTACTTC. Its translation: CASSLGTGTGGKQYF.

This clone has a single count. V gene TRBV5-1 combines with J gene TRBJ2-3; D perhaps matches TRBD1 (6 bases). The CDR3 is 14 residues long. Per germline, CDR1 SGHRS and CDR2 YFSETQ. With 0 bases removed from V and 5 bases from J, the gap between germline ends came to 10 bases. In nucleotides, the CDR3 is TGCGCCAGCAGCTTGGCCCAGGGGTTAGATACGCAGTATTTT. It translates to CASSLAQGLDTQYF.

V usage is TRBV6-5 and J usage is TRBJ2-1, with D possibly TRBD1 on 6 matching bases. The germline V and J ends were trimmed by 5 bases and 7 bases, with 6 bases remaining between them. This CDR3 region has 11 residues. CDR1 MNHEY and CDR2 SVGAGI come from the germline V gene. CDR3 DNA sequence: TGTGCCAGCAGTCAGGGGAATGAGCAGTTCTTC. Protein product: CASSQGNEQFF.